The 4 T cell receptor beta chains below were found in one sample sequenced in a study of blood T cell repertoires in COVID-19. Profiling relied on immunoSEQ multiplex PCR, and the TCRdb table lists in-frame clones only, not all of them. The sample has 150,000 to 200,000 clones, approximately 82% seen once. Sequencing used peripheral blood. The receptors here all came from a woman older than 75 with acute or convalescent COVID-19.

The genes are TRBV2 and TRBJ2-5; D is possibly TRBD2 (6 bases). The V gene's germline CDR1 is SNHLY and CDR2 FYNNEI. Trimming cost V 6 bases and J 4 bases, with 12 bases left between them. The CDR3 is made up of 13 amino acids. The CDR3 DNA sequence: TGTGCCAGCAGCGGGAGCCGGGGAGAGACCCAGTACTTC. Its translation is CASSGSRGETQYF.

The chain links TRBV10-3 to TRBJ2-5; TRBD2 agrees at 10 bases. The CDR3 has 16 amino acids. Trimming took 2 bases from V and 1 from J; bases not matched to a gene: 4. The germline V gene encodes CDR1 ENHRY and CDR2 SYGVKD. The CDR3 protein is CAISERTSGLQETQYF. CDR3 nucleotide sequence: TGTGCCATCAGTGAGAGGACTAGCGGCCTCCAAGAGACCCAGTACTTC.

The V gene is TRBV27, the J gene TRBJ2-7; 7 bases fit TRBD1. The CDR3 runs 14 residues. CDR1 is MNHEY and CDR2 is SMNVEV in the germline V gene (reference sequence). V lost 2 bases and J lost 7; bases outside the gene matches: 8. The CDR3 reads CASSLATGVGEQYF. Here the CDR3 DNA reads TGTGCCAGCAGTTTAGCTACAGGGGTTGGGGAGCAGTACTTC.

V is TRBV10-3 and J is TRBJ1-6; possibly TRBD1 for D (6 bases). Per germline, CDR1 ENHRY and CDR2 SYGVKD. This CDR3 has 16 residues. The V end was cut by 8 bases, the J end by 0 bases, with 14 bases between. In DNA form, the CDR3 reads TGTGCCATCCGATCGACAGGTAGCTCCTATAATTCACCCCTCCACTTT. It yields the protein CAIRSTGSSYNSPLHF.